This TCR beta chain was captured by sequencing in a study of T cell repertoires in cytomegalovirus infection. Study at large: Used in the study were CMV epitopes, some recently identified and HLA-C-restricted, others well-studied and HLA-B-restricted. Carrying CMV and the relevant HLA type showed in public TCR beta signatures. Study-level results: Dominating the ex vivo response were HLA-C-restricted CMV-specific TCR beta clonotypes. Identification of carriers of CMV plus the relevant HLA was achieved through cumulative public TCR beta family frequency.

This clonotype was observed a few times. What it binds is unknown. The V and J ends lost 6 bases and 3 bases, in that order; junction bases with no gene match: 11. Germline V gene lookup returns CDR1 ENHRY and CDR2 SYGVKD. This CDR3 region has 15 residues. TCRdb reprocessed the reads with MiXCR, giving one entry per CDR3 protein. The table has approximately 590,000 distinct CDR3 sequences, almost 40% seen once. This chain joins TRBV10-3 and TRBJ2-7; 7 nucleotides align to TRBD2. The source material was cultured PBMCs, sampled from culture after CMV antigen stimulation. The receptor was isolated from a human donor in good health (CMV status not recorded). Some clones in this sample may be carry-over from other donors' samples. CDR3 sequence reads: CAISGGGTGGYEQYF. CDR3 in DNA: TGTGCCATCAGCGGCGGAGGGACGGGGGGCTACGAGCAGTACTTC.